This paragraph reports one T cell receptor (beta chain). This clonotype appeared a few times. Its recognized antigen is unknown. It has no much larger one-base neighbor in the sample; base qualities were not kept. The CDR3 holds 14 amino acids from the cysteine to the phenylalanine. CDR3 DNA only is kept here, 42 bases in frame from base 1. According to the germline V gene, CDR1 reads KGHSH and CDR2 reads LQKENI. Trimming costs V 3 bases and J 0 bases, and their ends lie 3 bases apart. The data originate from a study of response to subunit inactivated influenza vaccine (dated by TCRdb to 2017 to 2018). With respect to the entire study: The study used deep quantitative T cell receptor repertoire profiling to track responses to a trivalent subunit inactivated influenza vaccine.

Broader findings and caveats from the paper: The authors proposed that each seasonal influenza vaccination may bring in only a limited number of new T cells.

Receptor libraries were prepared by RT-PCR. The instrument was an Illumina HiSeq 2500. TCRdb applied fastp at Q25 and MiXCR to the public reads, then kept only in-frame beta chains. Each CDR3 protein gets just one entry, which takes the most common genes and DNA from the rows behind it. This sample lists 450,000 to 600,000 distinct CDR3 sequences; approximately 15% were detected once. Clones ranked in the top ten supply around 3% of the sample. This clonotype originated in a man between 50 and 69 years old who received an inactivated influenza vaccine. Donor details come from another sample of the same person, matched by shared clones. The chain couples TRBV18 to TRBJ2-6; confidence is insufficient to name the D gene. The specimen was CD4+ T cells sorted from PBMCs, collected less than 30 months after vaccination. The nucleotide sequence is given as TGTGCCAGCTCACCGGACTCTGGGGCCAACGTCCTGACTTTC. Its protein product is CASSPDSGANVLTF.